These 16 T cell receptor beta chains were all obtained from the same sample, sequenced in a study of CD8 T cells in ankylosing spondylitis. Study-wide results and caveats: Seemingly distinctive of ankylosing spondylitis blood was a TCR beta motif formed by eight highly homologous variants.

Antigens of these TCRs are unknown. Via MiXCR, TCRdb re-called the 5' RACE reads, giving one row per CDR3 protein. Here the sample spans a few hundred thousand distinct CDR3 sequences, roughly an eighth being singletons. The sequencing sample was made of blood, either unsorted or a sorted T cell fraction (not recorded which). Every receptor here comes from a male donor with ankylosing spondylitis.

This clonotype was seen a few times. This chain links TRBV5-1 with TRBJ2-7, with unresolved D. The germline V and J ends were trimmed by 1 base and 2 bases, with 10 bases remaining between them. CDR1 is SGHRS and CDR2 is YFSETQ in the germline V gene. This CDR3 spans 14 amino acids. The CDR3 sequence: CASSLTDQTYEQYF. CDR3 in DNA: TGCGCCAGCAGCTTGACCGACCAAACCTACGAGCAGTACTTC.

The gene calls are TRBV9 and TRBJ2-7; 9 bases are shared with TRBD1. V was clipped by 0 bases and J by 3 bases; unmatched bases: 4. The CDR3 totals 15 residues. Germline V gene lookup returns CDR1 SGDLS and CDR2 YYNGEE. Here the CDR3 reads CASSVGDRGVYEQYF. CDR3 DNA sequence: TGTGCCAGCAGCGTAGGAGACAGGGGGGTCTACGAGCAGTACTTC.

This chain joins TRBV5-1 and TRBJ2-5; 12 positions agree with TRBD2. This CDR3 has 16 amino acids. The J segment lost 0 bases and the V segment lost 2 bases, leaving 2 bases of the junction unmatched. Per germline, CDR1 SGHRS and CDR2 YFSETQ. The CDR3 sequence is CASSFRTSGDQETQYF. The CDR3 coding sequence is TGCGCCAGCAGCTTCCGGACTAGCGGGGACCAAGAGACCCAGTACTTC. Looking up the rest from reference TRBV5-1 and TRBJ2-5 gives the full variable domain: KAGVTQTPRYLIKTRGQQVTLSCSPISGHRSVSWYQQTPGQGLQFLFEYFSETQRNKGNFPGRFSGRQFSNSRSEMNVSTLELGDSALYLCASSFRTSGDQETQYFGPGTRLLVL.

This clonotype was found many times. J is TRBJ2-3 and V is TRBV24-1, with 10 positions matching TRBD1. The V and J ends lost 3 bases and 3 bases, in that order; junction bases with no gene match: 5. Germline V gene lookup returns CDR1 KGHDR and CDR2 SFDVKD. This CDR3 contains 16 residues. This CDR3 reads CATSDPGQGGTDTQYF. The CDR3 DNA sequence: TGTGCCACCAGTGATCCCGGACAGGGGGGGACAGATACGCAGTATTTT.

The rearrangement uses TRBV5-1 and TRBJ2-3; no clear D gene. The CDR3 is 15 amino acids. V gave up 4 bases and J gave up 5 bases, with 17 bases separating them. CDR1 and CDR2 from the germline V gene are SGHRS and YFSETQ. The CDR3, as DNA: TGCGCCAGCAGCGTCGGAAATCTTCCCGGAGATACGCAGTATTTT. Amino acid sequence: CASSVGNLPGDTQYF. Supplemented by reference TRBV5-1 and TRBJ2-3, the full variable domain reads KAGVTQTPRYLIKTRGQQVTLSCSPISGHRSVSWYQQTPGQGLQFLFEYFSETQRNKGNFPGRFSGRQFSNSRSEMNVSTLELGDSALYLCASSVGNLPGDTQYFGPGTRLTVL.

This clonotype was recorded many times. The J gene is TRBJ2-1, the V gene TRBV12-3 or TRBV12-4; D might be TRBD2 (5 bases). CDR3 length: 17 amino acids. V was shortened by 2 bases and J by 4 bases, with 18 bases between the two germline ends. CDR3 in DNA: TGTGCCAGCAGTTTAACTTGGGAGACCCGAAGGTACAATGAGCAGTTCTTC. Amino acid sequence: CASSLTWETRRYNEQFF.

The genes are TRBV4-1 and TRBJ2-3, with a weak D call TRBD1 (5 bases). The CDR3 has 15 residues. The germline V gene encodes CDR1 MGHRA and CDR2 YSYEKL. Trimming removed 4 bases from V and 3 bases from J, with 14 bases in between. The CDR3 DNA follows: TGCGCCAGCAGCCGCCAGGGTTCTACGACAGATACGCAGTATTTT. The encoded protein is CASSRQGSTTDTQYF.

Ten or more counts support this clonotype. The chain has TRBV5-1 and TRBJ2-1, with D possibly called TRBD1 or TRBD2 (5 bases each). Germline V CDR1 and CDR2: SGHRS, YFSETQ. Trimming stripped 7 bases from V and 8 bases from J, with 10 bases between. The length of the CDR3 is 11 residues. In DNA, the CDR3 is TGCGCCAGCGGGGACCGCTATGAGCAGTTCTTC. Residues: CASGDRYEQFF. The whole variable domain, remainder taken from reference TRBV5-1 and TRBJ2-1, is KAGVTQTPRYLIKTRGQQVTLSCSPISGHRSVSWYQQTPGQGLQFLFEYFSETQRNKGNFPGRFSGRQFSNSRSEMNVSTLELGDSALYLCASGDRYEQFFGPGTRLTVL.

The V and J genes are TRBV20-1 and TRBJ2-3; D perhaps matches TRBD2 (6 bases). Germline CDR1 is DFQATT and CDR2 is SNEGSKA (reference sequence). Trimming took 2 bases from V and 1 from J, leaving 10 bases between them. CDR3 length equals 14 residues. The CDR3, as DNA: TGCAGTGCTAGAATAGCGGCAGGCACAGATACGCAGTATTTT. It translates to CSARIAAGTDTQYF.

This chain links TRBV5-1 with TRBJ2-5; the match to TRBD1 covers 7 bases. This CDR3 has 15 amino acids. V lost 3 bases to trimming and J lost 2 bases; unmatched junction nucleotides: 7. Germline-derived CDR1 and CDR2 are SGHRS and YFSETQ. Here the CDR3 reads CASSSTTGPQETQYF. The CDR3 DNA reads TGCGCCAGCAGCTCGACGACAGGGCCACAAGAGACCCAGTACTTC.

V and J are TRBV3-1 and TRBJ1-2; 8 bases agree with TRBD1. This CDR3 region has 13 residues. V dropped 6 bases and J dropped 5; count of bases not matched to a gene: 5. Germline-derived CDR1 and CDR2 are LGHDT and YNNKEL (reference sequence). CDR3 coding DNA: TGTGCCAGCAGTCCGGGACAGGTATATGGCTACACCTTC. Protein: CASSPGQVYGYTF. Full variable domain (rest looked up from reference TRBV3-1 and TRBJ1-2): DTAVSQTPKYLVTQMGNDKSIKCEQNLGHDTMYWYKQDSKKFLKIMFSYNNKELIINETVPNRFSPKSPDKAHLNLHINSLELGDSAVYFCASSPGQVYGYTFGSGTRLTVV.

This chain links TRBV12-3 or TRBV12-4 with TRBJ2-1; no firm D call. V lost 8 bases and J lost 5, with 16 bases in between. The CDR3 has 14 amino acids. CDR3 region: CASLLAGLNNEQFF. Written as DNA, the CDR3 is TGTGCCAGCCTCCTTGCCGGGCTCAACAATGAGCAGTTCTTC.

DNA of the CDR3: TGCACCACGGCAGGGGATGGCTACACCTTC. It translates to CTTAGDGYTF. The chain carries TRBV20-1 and TRBJ1-2, with D possibly matching TRBD1 (6 bases). The CDR3 is 10 amino acids. Germline V lookup: CDR1 DFQATT, CDR2 SNEGSKA (reference sequence).

The rearrangement uses TRBV7-2 and TRBJ1-1, with D possibly being TRBD1 (6 bases). CDR3 length: 14 residues. Per germline, CDR1 SGHTA and CDR2 FQGNSA. V gave up 10 bases and J gave up 1 base, with 16 bases separating them. The CDR3 region has the DNA TGTGCCATTTCTCCCGGGACACAGAACACTGAAGCTTTCTTT. Amino acids: CAISPGTQNTEAFF.

There are many counts of this clonotype. The J gene is TRBJ2-7, the V gene TRBV20-1; D ambiguous. Trimming shortened V by 6 bases and J by 7 bases, and 13 bases separated the two germline ends. Germline-derived CDR1 and CDR2 are DFQATT and SNEGSKA (reference sequence). The CDR3 covers 11 residues. The CDR3: CSARSATEQYF. The CDR3, as DNA: TGCAGTGCGAGAAGTGCTACGGAGCAGTACTTC.

This clonotype was counted ten times or more. The J gene is TRBJ2-1, the V gene TRBV5-5, with TRBD2 matching 10 bases. This CDR3 is built from 17 residues. Germline V gene lookup returns CDR1 SGHKS and CDR2 YYEKEE (reference sequence). V shed 0 bases and J 5 bases; nucleotides not matched to a gene: 8. CDR3 sequence reads: CASSLGLAGGGDNEQFF. For the CDR3, the DNA is TGTGCCAGCAGCTTGGGTTTAGCGGGAGGTGGGGACAATGAGCAGTTCTTC.